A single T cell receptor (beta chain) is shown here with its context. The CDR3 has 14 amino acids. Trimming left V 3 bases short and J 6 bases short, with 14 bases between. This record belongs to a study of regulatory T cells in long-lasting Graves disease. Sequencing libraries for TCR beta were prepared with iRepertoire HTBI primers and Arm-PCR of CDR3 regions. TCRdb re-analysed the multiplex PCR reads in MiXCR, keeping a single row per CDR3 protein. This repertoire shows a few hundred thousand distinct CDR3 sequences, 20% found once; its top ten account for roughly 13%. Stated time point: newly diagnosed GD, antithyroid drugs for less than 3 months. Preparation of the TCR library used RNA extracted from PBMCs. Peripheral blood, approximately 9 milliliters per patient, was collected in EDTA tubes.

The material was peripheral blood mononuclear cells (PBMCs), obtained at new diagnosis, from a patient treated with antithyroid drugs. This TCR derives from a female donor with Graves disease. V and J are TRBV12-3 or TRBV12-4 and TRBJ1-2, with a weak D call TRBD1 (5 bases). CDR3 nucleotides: TGTGCCAGCAGTTTGAGGGCAGGGAGTAATGGCTACACCTTC. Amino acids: CASSLRAGSNGYTF.